The rows below give T cell receptor beta chains drawn from one sample of a study of identical twins. Each CDR3 protein is one row after TCRdb ran MiXCR on the 5' RACE reads. This sample has some 660,000 distinct CDR3 sequences; around 8.3% occur once, and the top ten carry approximately 0.94%. This sample also belongs to another study, concerning yellow fever vaccine responses in identical twins.

Sequenced: PBMCs. These receptors were collected from a woman aged 18-29 years in good health. Both conserved end residues are trimmed from each CDR3. D genes are given only for firm matches.

V gene: TRBV5-1; D gene: TRBD2; CDR3 protein: ASSVGPGGAGNEQF
V gene: TRBV4-1; D gene: -; CDR3 protein: ASSPAVAVSYEQY
V gene: TRBV5-1; D gene: TRBD1; CDR3 protein: ASSLGQVNSYNEQF
V gene: TRBV27; D gene: -; CDR3 protein: ASSLKQGGTGPLH
V gene: TRBV4-3; D gene: -; CDR3 protein: ASSQDRRSYEQY
V gene: TRBV5-1; D gene: -; CDR3 protein: ASTPGRQNTGELF
V gene: TRBV12-3/TRBV12-4; D gene: -; CDR3 protein: ASSLRLQAGELF
V gene: TRBV5-1; D gene: -; CDR3 protein: ASSHDGIEAF
V gene: TRBV7-9; D gene: -; CDR3 protein: ASSLEAIALEAF
V gene: TRBV5-5; D gene: -; CDR3 protein: ASSPGWRGQPQH
V gene: TRBV7-9; D gene: -; CDR3 protein: ASSLVGSNNEQF
V gene: TRBV7-2; D gene: -; CDR3 protein: ASSLEGKTEAF
V gene: TRBV20-1; D gene: -; CDR3 protein: SARVSGARSYNEQF
V gene: TRBV9; D gene: -; CDR3 protein: ASSASGGLMNTEAF
V gene: TRBV7-9; D gene: -; CDR3 protein: VSSPGGKPGELF
V gene: TRBV24-1; D gene: TRBD2; CDR3 protein: ATSDSSGRGNEQF
V gene: TRBV20-1; D gene: -; CDR3 protein: SATPAVQGNEQF
V gene: TRBV20-1; D gene: TRBD1; CDR3 protein: SARGQGKDEQY
V gene: TRBV7-9; D gene: TRBD1; CDR3 protein: ASSFPGQGTHEQY
V gene: TRBV3-1; D gene: TRBD1; CDR3 protein: ASSVLGQGADYGYT
V gene: TRBV6-1; D gene: -; CDR3 protein: ASRQLPTGPQPRWDEQY
V gene: TRBV20-1; D gene: TRBD2; CDR3 protein: SARAGTSRANEQF